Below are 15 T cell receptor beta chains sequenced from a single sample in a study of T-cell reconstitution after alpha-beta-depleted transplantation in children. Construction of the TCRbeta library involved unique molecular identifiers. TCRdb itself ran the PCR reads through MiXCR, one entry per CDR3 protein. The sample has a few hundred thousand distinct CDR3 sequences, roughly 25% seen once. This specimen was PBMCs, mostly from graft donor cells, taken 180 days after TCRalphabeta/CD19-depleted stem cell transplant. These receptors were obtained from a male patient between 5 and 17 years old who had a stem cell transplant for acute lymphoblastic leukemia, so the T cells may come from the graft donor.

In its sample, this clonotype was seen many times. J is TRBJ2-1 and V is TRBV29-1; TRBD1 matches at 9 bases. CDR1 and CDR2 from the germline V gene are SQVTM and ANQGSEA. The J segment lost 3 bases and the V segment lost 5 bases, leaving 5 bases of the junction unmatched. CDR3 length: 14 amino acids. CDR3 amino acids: CSVTRTGVYNEQFF. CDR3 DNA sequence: TGCAGCGTTACAAGGACAGGGGTCTACAATGAGCAGTTCTTC.

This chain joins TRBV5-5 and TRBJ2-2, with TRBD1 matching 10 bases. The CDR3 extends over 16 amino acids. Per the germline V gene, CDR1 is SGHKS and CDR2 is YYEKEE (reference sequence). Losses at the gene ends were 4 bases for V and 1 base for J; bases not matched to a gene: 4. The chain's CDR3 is CASSRTGGRNTGELFF. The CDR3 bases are TGTGCCAGCAGCCGGACAGGGGGACGGAACACCGGGGAGCTGTTTTTT.

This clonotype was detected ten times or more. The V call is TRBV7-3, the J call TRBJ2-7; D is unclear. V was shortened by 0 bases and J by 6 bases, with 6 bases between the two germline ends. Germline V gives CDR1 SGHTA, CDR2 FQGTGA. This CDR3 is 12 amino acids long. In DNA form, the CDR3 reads TGTGCCAGCAGCTTAACCGGCGGCGAGCAGTACTTC. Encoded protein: CASSLTGGEQYF.

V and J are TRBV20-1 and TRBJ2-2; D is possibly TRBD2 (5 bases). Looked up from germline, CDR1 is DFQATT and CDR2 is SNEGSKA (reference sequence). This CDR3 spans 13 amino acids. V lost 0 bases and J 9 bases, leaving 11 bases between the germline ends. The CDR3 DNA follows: TGCAGTGCTAGAGATTCAGGCGGGTGGGAGCTGTTTTTT. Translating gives CSARDSGGWELFF.

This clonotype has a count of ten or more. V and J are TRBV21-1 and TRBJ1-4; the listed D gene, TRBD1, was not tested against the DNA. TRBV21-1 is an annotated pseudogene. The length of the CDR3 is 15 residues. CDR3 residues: CASSKVPSTGAKLFF. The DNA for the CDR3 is TGTGCCAGCAGCAAAGTCCCATCGACAGGGGCAAAACTGTTTTTT.

CDR3 sequence: CAIKETSGSDTYEQYF. The CDR3 region has the DNA TGTGCCATCAAGGAGACTAGCGGGAGTGACACCTACGAGCAGTACTTC. V and J are TRBV10-3 and TRBJ2-7; 12 bases fit TRBD2. V lost 7 bases, J lost 2 bases, and 9 bases stayed unmatched. The CDR3 has 16 residues. Germline V gene data show CDR1 as ENHRY and CDR2 as SYGVKD.

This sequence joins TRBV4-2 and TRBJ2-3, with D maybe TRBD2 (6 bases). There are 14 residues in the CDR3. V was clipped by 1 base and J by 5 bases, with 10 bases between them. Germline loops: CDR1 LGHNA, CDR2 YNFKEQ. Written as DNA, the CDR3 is TGTGCCAGCAGCCAAGGGGCCGGGAGAGATACGCAGTATTTT. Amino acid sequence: CASSQGAGRDTQYF.

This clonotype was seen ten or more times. The CDR3 DNA is TGCGCCAGCAGCCAAGCTCTTGCAGGGCCTACTCTCAAAAACATTCAGTACTTC. It encodes CASSQALAGPTLKNIQYF. The chain links TRBV4-1 to TRBJ2-4, with D possibly matching TRBD1 (5 bases). This CDR3 spans 18 amino acids. Germline V CDR1 and CDR2: MGHRA, YSYEKL. The germline V and J ends were trimmed by 1 base and 3 bases, with 19 bases remaining between them.

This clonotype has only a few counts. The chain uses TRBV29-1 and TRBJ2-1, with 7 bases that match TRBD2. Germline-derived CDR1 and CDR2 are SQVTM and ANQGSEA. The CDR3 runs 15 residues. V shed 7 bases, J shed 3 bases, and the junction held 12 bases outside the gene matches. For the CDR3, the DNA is TGCAGCGCCCTCCCTAGGCGGGAGTACTACAATGAGCAGTTCTTC. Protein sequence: CSALPRREYYNEQFF.

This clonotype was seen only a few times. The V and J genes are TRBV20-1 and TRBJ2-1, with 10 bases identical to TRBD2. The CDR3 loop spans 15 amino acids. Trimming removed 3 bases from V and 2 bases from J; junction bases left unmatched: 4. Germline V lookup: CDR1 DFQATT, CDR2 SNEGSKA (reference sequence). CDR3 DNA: TGCAGTGCTAGTGTTCTAGCGGGAGCCTACAATGAGCAGTTCTTC. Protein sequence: CSASVLAGAYNEQFF.

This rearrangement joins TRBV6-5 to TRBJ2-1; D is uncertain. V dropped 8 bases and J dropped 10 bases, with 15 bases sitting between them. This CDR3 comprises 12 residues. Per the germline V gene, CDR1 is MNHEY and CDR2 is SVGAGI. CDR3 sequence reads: CASSPQVGEQFF. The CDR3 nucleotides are TGTGCCAGCTCTCCCCAGGTTGGGGAGCAGTTCTTC.

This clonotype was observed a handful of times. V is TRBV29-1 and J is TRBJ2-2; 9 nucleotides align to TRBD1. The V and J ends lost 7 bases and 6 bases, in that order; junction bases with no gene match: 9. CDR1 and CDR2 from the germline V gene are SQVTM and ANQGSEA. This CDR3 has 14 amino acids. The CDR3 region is CSAMDRGRPGELFF. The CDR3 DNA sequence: TGCAGCGCAATGGACAGGGGCCGCCCCGGGGAGCTGTTTTTT.

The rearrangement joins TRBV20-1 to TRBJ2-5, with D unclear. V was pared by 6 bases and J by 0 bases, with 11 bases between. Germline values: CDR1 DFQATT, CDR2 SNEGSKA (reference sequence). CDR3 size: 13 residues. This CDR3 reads CSAEHWNQETQYF. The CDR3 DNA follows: TGCAGTGCCGAACACTGGAACCAAGAGACCCAGTACTTC.

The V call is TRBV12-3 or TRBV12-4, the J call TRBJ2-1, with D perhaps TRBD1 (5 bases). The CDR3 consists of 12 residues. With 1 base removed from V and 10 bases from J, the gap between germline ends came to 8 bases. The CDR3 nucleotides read TGTGCCAGCAGTTTAGTTTGGGGCGAGCAGTTCTTC. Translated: CASSLVWGEQFF.

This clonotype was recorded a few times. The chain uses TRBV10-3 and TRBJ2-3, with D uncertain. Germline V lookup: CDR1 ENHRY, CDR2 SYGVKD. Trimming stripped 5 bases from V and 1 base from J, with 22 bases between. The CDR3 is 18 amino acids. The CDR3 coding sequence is TGTGCCATCAGTCTCACCCTTCTGGCTCCCTCGCGCACAGATACGCAGTATTTT. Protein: CAISLTLLAPSRTDTQYF.